This T cell receptor (beta chain) was profiled in a study of OX40 agonist ivuxolimab in advanced cancers. Study in general: Each patient was given ivuxolimab into a vein every 2 weeks, at 0.01 to 10 mg/kg. Aged roughly 23 to 80 with a mean of approximately 57 years, they were more than 80% male. The study's findings and limits: Among the lowest levels of clonal expansion were found in partial responders at 0.1-3.0 mg/kg.

Exclusion of a patient followed from autoimmune disease history or systemic immunosuppression. A note on this clone: The antigen is unknown.

Germline V gives CDR1 SGHTA, CDR2 FQGTGA. The CDR3 contains 15 residues. Trimming cost V 8 bases and J 6 bases; bases outside gene matches: 13. Profiling relied on immunoSEQ multiplex PCR, and the TCRdb table lists in-frame clones only, not all of them. The sample records roughly 50,000 clones, over 80% being singletons. The chain joins TRBV7-3 to TRBJ2-1, with 7 nucleotides matching TRBD1. This receptor was taken from an adult with an advanced solid tumor such as melanoma, head and neck, liver or kidney cancer. The source was CD4+ or CD8+ T cells sorted from blood, collected in a trial of the OX40 agonist ivuxolimab. The CDR3 is CASSAGTVLFNEQFF. Written as DNA, the CDR3 is TGTGCCAGCTCGGCCGGGACAGTTCTCTTCAATGAGCAGTTCTTC.